Listed below are T cell receptor beta chains from one sample, sequenced in a study of blood T cell repertoires in COVID-19. TCRdb's table, derived via immunoSEQ multiplex PCR, lists solely in-frame clones and lacks some. Among about 68,000 clones listed, 65% to 90% were seen once. Material for sequencing was peripheral blood. The receptor source for this set is a man aged 45-60 years with acute or convalescent COVID-19. Each CDR3 is given with its conserved first and last residue. The D gene is left open where the match is weak. Size is omitted from some rows. Given values are once, few, many or a class for expanded clones.

D gene | J gene | V gene | clone size | CDR3 DNA | CDR3 protein
NA | TRBJ2-7 | TRBV4-1 | NA | TGCGCCAGCAGCCAAGAGGTTGCCAGATCCTACGAGCAGTACTTC | CASSQEVARSYEQYF
TRBD2 | TRBJ2-3 | TRBV28 | NA | TGTGCCAGCAGTGGGACTAGATCCCCGAGGGCAGATACGCAGTATTTT | CASSGTRSPRADTQYF
NA | TRBJ2-1 | TRBV30 | NA | TGTGCCTGGACCCGCCGGAATGAGCAGTTCTTC | CAWTRRNEQFF
NA | TRBJ1-1 | TRBV9 | NA | TGTGCCAGCAGCGCTACATTGGAGACTGAAGCTTTCTTT | CASSATLETEAFF
NA | TRBJ1-2 | TRBV12-3/TRBV12-4 | NA | TGTGCCAGCAGTTTTAAGAGAGGCTACACCTTC | CASSFKRGYTF
NA | TRBJ1-2 | TRBV25-1 | NA | TGTGCCAGCAGTGAATCCCGGGGGTTTAACTATGGCTACACCTTC | CASSESRGFNYGYTF
TRBD2 | TRBJ2-2 | TRBV12-5 | NA | TGTGCTAGTGGGGGGACTAGCGGGTACACCGGGGAGCTGTTTTTT | CASGGTSGYTGELFF
TRBD1 | TRBJ1-6 | TRBV6-6 | NA | TGTGCCAGCAGTCAGGGACAGGGGTATGGTTCACCCCTCCACTTT | CASSQGQGYGSPLHF
NA | TRBJ1-3 | TRBV11-2 | NA | TGTGCCAGCAGCTTAGAAGGAGGGTACTCTGGAAACACCATATATTTT | CASSLEGGYSGNTIYF
TRBD1 | TRBJ1-6 | TRBV6-5 | NA | TGTGCCAGCAGTTTGCGGGACAGCTCCTATAATTCACCCCTCCACTTT | CASSLRDSSYNSPLHF
NA | TRBJ2-3 | TRBV30 | NA | TGTGCCTGGAGTTCACCAGGGGGGAGGAGCACAGATACGCAGTATTTT | CAWSSPGGRSTDTQYF
NA | TRBJ1-4 | TRBV15 | NA | TGTGCCACCAGCTTACAAAAGGGGGTTAATGAAAAACTGTTTTTT | CATSLQKGVNEKLFF
NA | TRBJ1-3 | TRBV11-3 | once | TGTGCCAGCAGCTCGGAGCTTGGAAACACCATATATTTT | CASSSELGNTIYF
TRBD1 | TRBJ2-3 | TRBV9 | NA | TGTGCCAGCAGCGTAGACAGGGGACCCCGCGATACGCAGTATTTT | CASSVDRGPRDTQYF
NA | TRBJ2-1 | TRBV9 | NA | TGTGCCAGCATGGGGCCGGGGCAGGGGAACAGCAATGAGCAGTTCTTC | CASMGPGQGNSNEQFF
NA | TRBJ2-6 | TRBV13 | NA | TGTGCCAGCAGCTTCATACAGGGTTACTCTGGGGCCAACGTCCTGACTTTC | CASSFIQGYSGANVLTF
TRBD2 | TRBJ2-2 | TRBV9 | NA | TGTGCCAGCAGCCTCAGAGGACTAGCGGAATATGTGAACACCGGGGAGCTGTTTTTT | CASSLRGLAEYVNTGELFF